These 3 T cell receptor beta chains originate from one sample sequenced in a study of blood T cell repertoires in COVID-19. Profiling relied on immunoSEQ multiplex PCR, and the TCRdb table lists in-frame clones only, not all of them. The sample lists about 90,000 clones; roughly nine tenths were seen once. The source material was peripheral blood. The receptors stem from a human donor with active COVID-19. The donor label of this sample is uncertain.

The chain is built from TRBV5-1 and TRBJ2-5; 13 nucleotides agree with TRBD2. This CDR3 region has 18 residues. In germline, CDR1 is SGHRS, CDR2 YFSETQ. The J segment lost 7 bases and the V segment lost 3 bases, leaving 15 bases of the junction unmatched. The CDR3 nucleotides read TGCGCCAGCAGCTCCAGACTAGCGGGGGGAATTTCCCCAGGGACCCAGTACTTC. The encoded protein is CASSSRLAGGISPGTQYF.

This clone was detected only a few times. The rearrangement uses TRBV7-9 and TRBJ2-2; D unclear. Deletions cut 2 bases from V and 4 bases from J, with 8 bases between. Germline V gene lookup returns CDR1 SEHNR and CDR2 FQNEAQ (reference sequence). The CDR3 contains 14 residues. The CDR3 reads CASSLTRGTGELFF. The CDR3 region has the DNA TGTGCCAGCAGCTTAACCAGAGGCACCGGGGAGCTGTTTTTT.

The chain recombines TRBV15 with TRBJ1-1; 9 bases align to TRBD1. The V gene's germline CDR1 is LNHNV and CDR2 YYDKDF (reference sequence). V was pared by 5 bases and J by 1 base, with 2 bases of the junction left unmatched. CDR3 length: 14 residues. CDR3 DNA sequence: TGTGCCACCAGCTACAGGGGGCGGAACACTGAAGCTTTCTTT. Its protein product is CATSYRGRNTEAFF. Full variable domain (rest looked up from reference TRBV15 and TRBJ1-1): DAMVIQNPRYQVTQFGKPVTLSCSQTLNHNVMYWYQQKSSQAPKLLFHYYDKDFNNEADTPDNFQSRRPNTSFCFLDIRSPGLGDTAMYLCATSYRGRNTEAFFGQGTRLTVV.